This entry features one TCR beta chain sequence. Its matching antigen is unknown. Per germline, CDR1 LNHDA and CDR2 SQIVND (reference sequence). V gave up 4 bases and J gave up 3 bases; unmatched junction bases: 4. There are 15 residues in the CDR3. This sample is drawn from a study of T cell responses to AZD1222 COVID-19 vaccine. Study-wide context: Whether given at about 4 or about 12 weeks, second doses were pooled.

The method was immunoSEQ multiplex PCR; TCRdb's version includes in-frame clones alone and lacks a portion of them. The sample lists 45,000 to 70,000 clones; about 86% were seen once. Broader study findings: Two AZD1222 doses significantly raised spike-specific TCR breadth and depth over controls. Most donors were white British, females outnumbered males, and clonal diversity was possibly underestimated. Targeting of unmutated variant regions was reportedly seen in nearly half of spike-specific TCRs.

This chain uses TRBV19 with TRBJ2-7; TRBD1 agrees at 12 bases. Here the sequenced sample was peripheral blood, taken on day 0 of AZD1222 vaccination. The clonotype comes from an adult in good health. The CDR3 DNA is TGTGCCAGTAGTAAAGGGACAGGGGGCAACTACGAGCAGTACTTC. Protein sequence: CASSKGTGGNYEQYF.